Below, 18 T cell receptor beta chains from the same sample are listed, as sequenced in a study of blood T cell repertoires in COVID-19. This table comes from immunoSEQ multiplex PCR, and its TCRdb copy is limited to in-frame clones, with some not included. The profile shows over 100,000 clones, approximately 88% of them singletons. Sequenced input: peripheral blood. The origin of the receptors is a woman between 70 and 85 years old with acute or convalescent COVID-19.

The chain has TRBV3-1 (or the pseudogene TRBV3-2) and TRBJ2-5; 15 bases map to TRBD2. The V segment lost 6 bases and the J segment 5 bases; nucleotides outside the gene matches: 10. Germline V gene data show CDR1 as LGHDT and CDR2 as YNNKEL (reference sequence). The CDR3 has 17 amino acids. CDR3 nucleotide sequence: TGTGCCAGCAGTTCCGGACTAGCGGGGGGGCGCGTGGAGACCCAGTACTTC. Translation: CASSSGLAGGRVETQYF.

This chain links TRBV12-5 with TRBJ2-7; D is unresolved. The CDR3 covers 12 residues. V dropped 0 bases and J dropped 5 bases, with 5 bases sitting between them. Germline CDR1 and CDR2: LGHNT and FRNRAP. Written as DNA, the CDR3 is TGTGCTAGTGGTTTGGTACTGAACGAGCAGTACTTC. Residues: CASGLVLNEQYF.

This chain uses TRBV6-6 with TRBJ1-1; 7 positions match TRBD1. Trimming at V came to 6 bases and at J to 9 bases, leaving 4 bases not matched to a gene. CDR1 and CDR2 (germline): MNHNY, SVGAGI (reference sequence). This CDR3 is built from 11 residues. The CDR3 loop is CASRPGGKAFF. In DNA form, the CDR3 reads TGTGCCAGCAGACCAGGGGGGAAAGCTTTCTTT.

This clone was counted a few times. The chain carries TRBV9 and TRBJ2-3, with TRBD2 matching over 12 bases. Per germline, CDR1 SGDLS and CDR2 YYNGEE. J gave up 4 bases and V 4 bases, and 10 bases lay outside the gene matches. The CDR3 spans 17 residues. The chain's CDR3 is CASSPFPSGGAADTQYF. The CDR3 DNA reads TGTGCCAGCAGCCCCTTCCCTAGCGGGGGGGCGGCAGATACGCAGTATTTT.

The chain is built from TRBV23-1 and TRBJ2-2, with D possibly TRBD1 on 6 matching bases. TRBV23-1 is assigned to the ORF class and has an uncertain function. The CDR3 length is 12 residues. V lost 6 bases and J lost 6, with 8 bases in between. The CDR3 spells CASSPGAGELFF. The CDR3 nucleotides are TGCGCCAGCAGCCCAGGGGCCGGGGAGCTGTTTTTT.

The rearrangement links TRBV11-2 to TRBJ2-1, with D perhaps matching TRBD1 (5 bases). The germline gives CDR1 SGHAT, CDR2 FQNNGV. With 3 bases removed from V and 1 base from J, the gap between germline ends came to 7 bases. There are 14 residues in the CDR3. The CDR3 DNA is TGTGCCAGCAGCTTCGGACATTCCTACAATGAGCAGTTCTTC. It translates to CASSFGHSYNEQFF.

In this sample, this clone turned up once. The CDR3 loop reads CASSYSEQDSPLHF. CDR3 DNA sequence: TGTGCCAGCAGTTATTCCGAACAGGATTCACCCCTCCACTTT. The chain recombines TRBV6-5 with TRBJ1-6, with a possible D match to TRBD1 (5 bases). Trimming took off 3 bases at V and 8 bases at J, with 11 bases between the two ends. Germline CDR1 is MNHEY and CDR2 is SVGAGI. The CDR3 runs 14 residues.

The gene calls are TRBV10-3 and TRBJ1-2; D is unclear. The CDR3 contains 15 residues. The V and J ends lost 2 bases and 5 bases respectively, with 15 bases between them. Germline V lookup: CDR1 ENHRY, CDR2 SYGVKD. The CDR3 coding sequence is TGTGCCATCAGTGAGCCCTCGGCAGGCCAATATGGCTACACCTTC. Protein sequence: CAISEPSAGQYGYTF.

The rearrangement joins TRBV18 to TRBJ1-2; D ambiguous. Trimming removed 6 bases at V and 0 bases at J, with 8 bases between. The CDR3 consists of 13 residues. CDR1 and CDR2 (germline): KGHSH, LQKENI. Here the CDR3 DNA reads TGTGCCAGCTCGAACAGCTCTAACTATGGCTACACCTTC. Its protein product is CASSNSSNYGYTF.

CDR3 loop: CASSTPGTGNEQFF. CDR3 nucleotides: TGTGCCAGCAGTACCCCCGGGACAGGGAATGAGCAGTTCTTC. V gene TRBV28 combines with J gene TRBJ2-1; the match to TRBD1 covers 9 bases. The V gene's germline CDR1 is MDHEN and CDR2 SYDVKM. J was trimmed by 7 bases and V by 5 bases; bases with no gene match: 6. The CDR3 loop spans 14 amino acids.

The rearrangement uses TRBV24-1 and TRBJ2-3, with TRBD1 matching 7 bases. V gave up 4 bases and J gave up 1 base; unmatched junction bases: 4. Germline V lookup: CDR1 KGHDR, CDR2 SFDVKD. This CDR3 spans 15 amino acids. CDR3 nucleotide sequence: TGTGCCACCAGTGACCCTGGACAGGGCACAGATACGCAGTATTTT. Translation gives CATSDPGQGTDTQYF.

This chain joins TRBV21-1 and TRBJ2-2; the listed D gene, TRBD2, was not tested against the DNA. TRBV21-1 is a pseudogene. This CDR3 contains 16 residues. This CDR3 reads CASSSRLGLDTGELFF. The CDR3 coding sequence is TGTGCCAGCAGCTCCCGACTAGGCCTGGACACCGGGGAGCTGTTTTTT.

CDR3 in DNA: TGTGCTAGTGGTCCCCTCCACGAGCAGTACTTC. Its protein product is CASGPLHEQYF. This chain uses TRBV12-5 with TRBJ2-7; D gene ambiguous. V lost 5 bases and J 5 bases, leaving 7 bases between the germline ends. CDR3 length: 11 amino acids. CDR1 is LGHNT and CDR2 is FRNRAP in the germline V gene.

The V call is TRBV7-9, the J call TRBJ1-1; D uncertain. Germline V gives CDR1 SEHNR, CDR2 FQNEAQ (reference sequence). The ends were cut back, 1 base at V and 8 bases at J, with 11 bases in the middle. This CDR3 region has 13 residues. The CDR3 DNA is TGTGCCAGCAGCTTAGGAGGGCCTTCCGAAGCTTTCTTT. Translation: CASSLGGPSEAFF.

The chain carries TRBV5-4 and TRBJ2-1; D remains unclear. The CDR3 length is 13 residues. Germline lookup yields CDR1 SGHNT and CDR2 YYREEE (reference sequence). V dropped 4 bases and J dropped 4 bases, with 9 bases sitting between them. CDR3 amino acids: CASSPDIYNEQFF. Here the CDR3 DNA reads TGTGCCAGCAGCCCCGACATATACAATGAGCAGTTCTTC.

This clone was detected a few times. CDR3 DNA sequence: TGTGCCAGCAGCGCCGGGACAGGGGAACAAGAGACCCAGTACTTC. It codes for CASSAGTGEQETQYF. The chain joins TRBV9 to TRBJ2-5; 10 positions match TRBD1. The CDR3 runs to 15 residues. J gave up 2 bases and V 3 bases, and 4 bases lay outside the gene matches. CDR1 and CDR2 from the germline V gene are SGDLS and YYNGEE.

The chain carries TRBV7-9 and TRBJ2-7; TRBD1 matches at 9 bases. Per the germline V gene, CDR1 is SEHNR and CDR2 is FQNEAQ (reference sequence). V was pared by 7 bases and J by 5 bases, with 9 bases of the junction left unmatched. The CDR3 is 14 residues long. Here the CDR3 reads CASTHRDRVHEQYF. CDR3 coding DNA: TGTGCCAGCACTCACCGGGACAGGGTCCACGAGCAGTACTTC.

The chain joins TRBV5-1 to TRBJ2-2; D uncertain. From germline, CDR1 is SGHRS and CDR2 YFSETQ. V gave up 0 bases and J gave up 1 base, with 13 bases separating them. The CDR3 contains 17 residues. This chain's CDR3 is CASSLGALGLNTGELFF. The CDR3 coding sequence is TGCGCCAGCAGCTTGGGGGCGTTGGGCCTGAACACCGGGGAGCTGTTTTTT.